These 27 T cell receptor beta chains share one sample of origin, sequenced in a study of T cells in Graves' hyperthyroidism and ophthalmopathy. Amplification targeted TCR beta CDR3 regions from RNA transcripts. Primed by the HTBI set, a first-round RT-PCR was run on the TCR CDR3. TCRdb used MiXCR to reprocess the multiplex PCR reads, holding one entry per CDR3 protein. The data hold about 260,000 distinct CDR3 sequences, with 16% observed a single time. The sequencing input was blood. Source of these receptors: a woman aged 18-29 years with Graves' ophthalmopathy.

In its sample, this clonotype was seen many times. This rearrangement joins TRBV14 to TRBJ1-6; TRBD1 might be the D (5 bases). Germline V gene sequence: CDR1 SGHDN, CDR2 FVKESK. Trimming removed 0 bases at V and 8 bases at J, with 11 bases between. This CDR3 has 15 residues. CDR3 loop: CASSQEGSGYSPLHF. The CDR3 bases are TGTGCCAGCAGCCAAGAGGGATCAGGGTATTCACCCCTCCACTTT.

This clonotype was seen ten or more times. The DNA for the CDR3 is TGTGCCAGCGCGCGACAGGGCGATGCTAATCAGCCCCAGCATTTT. Its translation: CASARQGDANQPQHF. This chain links TRBV2 with TRBJ1-5; TRBD1 aligns across 7 bases. The CDR3 length is 15 residues. With V trimmed by 8 bases and J by 4 bases, 11 bases remained unmatched. Germline CDR1 and CDR2: SNHLY and FYNNEI.

Ten or more counts support this clonotype. The rearrangement joins TRBV7-3 to TRBJ2-3; no clear D. V shed 5 bases and J shed 0 bases, with 12 bases lying between them. The CDR3 runs 15 residues. Germline assignment: CDR1 SGHTA and CDR2 FQGTGA. Here the CDR3 DNA reads TGTGCCAGCAGCCCAGACCGGTGGAGCACAGATACGCAGTATTTT. Protein product: CASSPDRWSTDTQYF. Variable domain in full (rest from reference TRBV7-3 and TRBJ2-3): GAGVSQTPSNKVTEKGKYVELRCDPISGHTALYWYRQSLGQGPEFLIYFQGTGAADDSGLPNDRFFAVRPEGSVSTLKIQRTERGDSAVYLCASSPDRWSTDTQYFGPGTRLTVL.

This clonotype was found many times. J is TRBJ2-2 and V is TRBV20-1, with D unresolved. The CDR3 runs 14 residues. From germline, CDR1 is DFQATT and CDR2 SNEGSKA (reference sequence). V dropped 3 bases and J dropped 1 base, with 9 bases sitting between them. CDR3 region: CSARGRWNTGELFF. The CDR3 DNA follows: TGCAGTGCTAGGGGTCGATGGAACACCGGGGAGCTGTTTTTT.

The V call is TRBV4-3, the J call TRBJ2-1; D tentatively reads TRBD1 or TRBD2 (6 bases each). Germline values: CDR1 LGHNA, CDR2 YSLEER. V lost 0 bases and J lost 4, with 13 bases in between. The CDR3 has 16 residues. This CDR3 reads CASSQEGGHPYNEQFF. DNA for the CDR3: TGCGCCAGCAGCCAAGAGGGGGGACACCCATACAATGAGCAGTTCTTC.

Only a few counts were recorded for this clonotype. The V gene is TRBV6-1, the J gene TRBJ2-3; TRBD2 matches 8 bases. Per germline, CDR1 MNHNS and CDR2 SASEGT. CDR3 length equals 15 residues. J gave up 2 bases and V 8 bases, and 9 bases lay outside the gene matches. The CDR3 region has the DNA TGTGCCAGCGCAACTACTAGCGGCCACACAGATACGCAGTATTTT. Encoded protein: CASATTSGHTDTQYF.

This clonotype was observed many times. The chain links TRBV6-5 to TRBJ2-1; TRBD2 matches at 7 bases. The trim removed 0 bases at V and 10 bases at J, leaving 15 bases unmatched. From germline, CDR1 is MNHEY and CDR2 SVGAGI. The CDR3 runs 17 residues. This CDR3 is CASSYSYSGPILKEQFF. The CDR3 DNA follows: TGTGCCAGCAGTTACTCTTATAGCGGGCCCATCTTAAAGGAGCAGTTCTTC.

This sequence joins TRBV11-2 and TRBJ2-3, with 10 bases identical to TRBD2. CDR1 is SGHAT, CDR2 FQNNGV, per germline. The ends lost 4 bases at V and 6 bases at J; junction bases unmatched: 13. There are 17 residues in the CDR3. The CDR3 sequence is CASSSPILAGLGDTQYF. CDR3 bases: TGTGCCAGCAGCTCGCCGATACTAGCGGGACTCGGGGATACGCAGTATTTT.

This clonotype was observed many times. The chain recombines TRBV3-1 with TRBJ2-3; D not resolved. Germline V gene data show CDR1 as LGHDT and CDR2 as YNNKEL (reference sequence). The CDR3 sequence is 17 residues long. V lost 0 bases and J lost 2, with 15 bases in between. The CDR3 sequence is CASSQDTAESFTDTQYF. The CDR3, as DNA: TGTGCCAGCAGCCAAGATACCGCGGAGTCCTTCACAGATACGCAGTATTTT.

This clonotype was counted many times. V and J are TRBV28 and TRBJ2-7, with D hard to call. Germline V gives CDR1 MDHEN, CDR2 SYDVKM. The V end was cut by 3 bases, the J end by 3 bases, with 9 bases between. This CDR3 contains 13 residues. The CDR3 region has the DNA TGTGCCAGCAGTTTGATACTGTTCTACGAGCAGTACTTC. It codes for CASSLILFYEQYF.

This clonotype occurred many times. V gene TRBV4-3 combines with J gene TRBJ1-4; D is uncertain. Germline-derived CDR1 and CDR2 are LGHNA and YSLEER. Trimming shortened V by 0 bases and J by 7 bases, and 12 bases separated the two germline ends. This CDR3 has 15 residues. DNA of the CDR3: TGCGCCAGCAGCCAAGAAAGAAGAACAACTGAAAAACTGTTTTTT. Protein: CASSQERRTTEKLFF.

The table lists this clonotype with many counts. CDR3 DNA sequence: TGCAGTGCTCGACAGGGGGCAAGGGAAAAACTGTTTTTT. Translation gives CSARQGAREKLFF. This rearrangement joins TRBV20-1 to TRBJ1-4, with 10 bases matching TRBD1. Trimming cost V 5 bases and J 8 bases; bases outside gene matches: 5. Germline V gene data show CDR1 as DFQATT and CDR2 as SNEGSKA (reference sequence). The CDR3 spans 13 residues.

This clonotype was recorded at least ten times. The chain is built from TRBV5-1 and TRBJ2-3; a weak D match, TRBD2 (6 bases). V shed 4 bases and J shed 8 bases, with 17 bases lying between them. CDR3 length: 14 residues. Germline-derived CDR1 and CDR2 are SGHRS and YFSETQ. DNA of the CDR3: TGCGCCAGCAGCGCCGGGACTTCTGAGAGTACGCAGTATTTT. This sequence encodes CASSAGTSESTQYF.

There are many counts of this clonotype. CDR3 protein: CSASLGQDYEQYF. CDR3 bases: TGCAGTGCTAGTCTGGGACAGGACTACGAGCAGTACTTC. V is TRBV20-1 and J is TRBJ2-7; 8 bases are shared with TRBD1. CDR3 length: 13 residues. CDR1 is DFQATT, CDR2 SNEGSKA, per germline (reference sequence). V dropped 3 bases and J dropped 3; count of bases not matched to a gene: 4.

The table lists this clonotype with many counts. CDR3: CAWSDTDGQPQHF. In nucleotides, the CDR3 is TGTGCCTGGAGCGACACGGATGGCCAGCCCCAGCATTTT. This chain connects TRBV30 to TRBJ1-5; D call uncertain. The CDR3 has 13 amino acids. The V and J ends lost 3 bases and 7 bases respectively, with 13 bases between them. CDR1 GTSNPN and CDR2 SVGIG come from the germline V gene (reference sequence).

The chain is built from TRBV27 and TRBJ2-7; 8 bases match TRBD2. Trimming took 7 bases from V and 2 from J; bases not matched to a gene: 13. CDR3 length: 16 amino acids. The V gene's germline CDR1 is MNHEY and CDR2 SMNVEV (reference sequence). The DNA of the CDR3 is TGTGCCAGCAAACGGGAGGGGTCTAGCGTTACCTACGAGCAGTACTTC. This encodes CASKREGSSVTYEQYF.

This clonotype was seen repeatedly, ten times or more. This rearrangement joins TRBV28 to TRBJ1-4, with 8 nucleotides matching TRBD1. This CDR3 spans 15 amino acids. Germline CDR1 reads MDHEN; CDR2 reads SYDVKM. J gave up 5 bases and V 7 bases, and 9 bases lay outside the gene matches. CDR3 loop: CASTLLTGANEKLFF. The CDR3 DNA reads TGTGCCAGCACCCTATTGACAGGGGCGAATGAAAAACTGTTTTTT.

The V call is TRBV9, the J call TRBJ2-4, with 8 bases matching TRBD1. Germline V gene sequence: CDR1 SGDLS, CDR2 YYNGEE. The CDR3 covers 13 residues. Trimming cost V 4 bases and J 11 bases; bases outside gene matches: 8. The CDR3 DNA follows: TGTGCCAGCAGCCCACAAGGACAGGGTCTTCAGTACTTC. Translating it yields CASSPQGQGLQYF.

This clonotype was seen ten or more times. The chain couples TRBV5-1 to TRBJ1-1, with TRBD1 identical over 7 bases. CDR1 is SGHRS and CDR2 is YFSETQ in the germline V gene. CDR3 size: 15 residues. The V segment lost 2 bases and the J segment 1 base; nucleotides outside the gene matches: 5. In nucleotides, the CDR3 is TGCGCCAGCAGCTTTGTACAGGGGCCGAACACTGAAGCTTTCTTT. Amino acid sequence: CASSFVQGPNTEAFF.

V usage is TRBV4-3 and J usage is TRBJ2-3, with 9 bases that match TRBD2. V gave up 1 base and J gave up 4 bases; unmatched junction bases: 6. This CDR3 region has 16 residues. Germline V CDR1 and CDR2: LGHNA, YSLEER. The DNA of the CDR3 is TGCGCCAGCAGCCAAGTCGGTAGCGGGAGTGCAGATACGCAGTATTTT. The encoded protein is CASSQVGSGSADTQYF.

The chain employs TRBV27 and TRBJ2-3, with TRBD2 matching over 12 bases. Germline values: CDR1 MNHEY, CDR2 SMNVEV (reference sequence). This CDR3 is 15 amino acids long. V shed 6 bases and J 8 bases; nucleotides not matched to a gene: 9. The CDR3 is CASSPSSGRGGTQYF. The CDR3 DNA follows: TGTGCCAGCAGCCCTTCTAGCGGGAGGGGGGGTACGCAGTATTTT.

This sequence joins TRBV28 and TRBJ1-4; 7 bases map to TRBD1. The V gene's germline CDR1 is MDHEN and CDR2 SYDVKM. The CDR3 contains 15 residues. V shed 5 bases, J shed 0 bases, and the junction held 3 bases outside the gene matches. CDR3 nucleotides: TGTGCCAGCAGTGAAACAGGGGCAACTAATGAAAAACTGTTTTTT. Protein: CASSETGATNEKLFF.

This clonotype was picked up many times. This chain connects TRBV7-9 to TRBJ2-3; 7 bases match TRBD2. V trimming: 0 bases; J trimming: 4 bases; junction bases outside the gene matches: 13. The CDR3 has 18 residues. CDR1 SEHNR and CDR2 FQNEAQ come from the germline V gene (reference sequence). Here the CDR3 DNA reads TGTGCCAGCAGCTTAGCCACCCGGGTTGCGGGGGACCCAGATACGCAGTATTTT. Its translation is CASSLATRVAGDPDTQYF.

The V gene is TRBV19, the J gene TRBJ1-6; the match to TRBD1 covers 9 bases. With 10 bases clipped from V and 7 bases from J, the junction kept 5 bases outside the gene matches. The CDR3 is made up of 13 amino acids. In germline, CDR1 is LNHDA, CDR2 SQIVND (reference sequence). DNA for the CDR3: TGTGCCACCGGGGACAGGGACAATTCACCCCTCCACTTT. It is translated as CATGDRDNSPLHF. Together with reference TRBV19 and TRBJ1-6, the CDR3 gives the full variable domain: DGGITQSPKYLFRKEGQNVTLSCEQNLNHDAMYWYRQDPGQGLRLIYYSQIVNDFQKGDIAEGYSVSREKKESFPLTVTSAQKNPTAFYLCATGDRDNSPLHFGNGTRLTVT.

This clonotype was seen many times. This chain links TRBV19 with TRBJ1-5; D gene unclear. Trimming removed 1 base from V and 1 base from J, with 5 bases in between. The CDR3 has 14 residues. Germline CDR1 is LNHDA and CDR2 is SQIVND (reference sequence). In DNA form, the CDR3 reads TGTGCCAGTAGTATAGTAAAAAGCAATCAGCCCCAGCATTTT. Its protein product is CASSIVKSNQPQHF. Together with reference TRBV19 and TRBJ1-5, the CDR3 gives the full variable domain: DGGITQSPKYLFRKEGQNVTLSCEQNLNHDAMYWYRQDPGQGLRLIYYSQIVNDFQKGDIAEGYSVSREKKESFPLTVTSAQKNPTAFYLCASSIVKSNQPQHFGDGTRLSIL.

The chain is built from TRBV4-1 and TRBJ1-4, with D possibly matching TRBD1 (5 bases). Trimming removed 4 bases from V and 3 bases from J, with 12 bases in between. Germline V gives CDR1 MGHRA, CDR2 YSYEKL. The CDR3 is made up of 15 amino acids. This CDR3 is CASSPTVTANEKLFF. CDR3 coding DNA: TGCGCCAGCAGCCCCACCGTGACAGCTAATGAAAAACTGTTTTTT.

This clonotype was seen at least ten times. The chain uses TRBV28 and TRBJ1-2; possibly TRBD1 for D (6 bases). The CDR3 runs to 14 residues. The germline V and J ends were trimmed by 6 bases and 2 bases, with 13 bases remaining between them. Germline-derived CDR1 and CDR2 are MDHEN and SYDVKM. The CDR3 here is CASSSLQGNYGYTF. For the CDR3, the DNA is TGTGCCAGCAGCTCGCTCCAGGGGAACTATGGCTACACCTTC.